This T cell receptor (beta chain) emerged from a study of T cell changes during pregnancy in multiple sclerosis. The repertoire was sequenced with immunoSEQ multiplex PCR; TCRdb's copy has only in-frame clones and lacks some. This table has roughly 86,000 clones, roughly 92% appearing once. Germline V gene lookup returns CDR1 DFQATT and CDR2 SNEGSKA (reference sequence). V shed 7 bases and J shed 13 bases, with 17 bases lying between them. The CDR3 extends over 11 amino acids. The specimen was peripheral blood, collected in the first trimester of pregnancy. V usage is TRBV20-1 and J usage is TRBJ2-1; D may be TRBD2 (6 bases). This clonotype was sampled from a female donor with multiple sclerosis, enrolled in a pregnancy study. CDR3: CSDSRGGVQFF. Written as DNA, the CDR3 is TGCAGTGACAGTAGGGGAGGCGTACAGTTCTTC.